The clone carrying this TCR beta chain was recorded many times. Its antigen is still unknown. This sample's TCRbeta library carried unique molecular identifier barcodes. TCRdb independently ran MiXCR on the PCR reads; one entry per CDR3 protein. This sample has under 850,000 distinct CDR3 sequences; less than 15% occur once, and the top ten carry 0.79%. These data are taken from a study of T-cell reconstitution after alpha-beta-depleted transplantation in children. The study's findings and limits: It was surviving recipient T cells and thymic progenitors that gave some patients high TCRbeta diversity at day 60. At around two months after transplant, the alpha-beta T cells were reportedly derived from several hundred expanded clones that came from non-depleted graft cells.

Germline CDR1 reads DFQATT; CDR2 reads SNEGSKA (reference sequence). The CDR3 length is 14 residues. V shed 3 bases and J shed 0 bases, with 11 bases lying between them. The rearrangement joins TRBV20-1 to TRBJ1-1; D gene uncertain. This sample comprised PBMCs, obtained before TCRalphabeta/CD19-depleted stem cell transplant. This receptor was taken from a girl aged 2 to 9 with congenital amegakaryocytic thrombocytopenia, due to receive a stem cell transplant. The CDR3 protein is CSARAGSVNTEAFF. The CDR3 coding sequence is TGCAGTGCTAGGGCGGGCAGCGTGAACACTGAAGCTTTCTTT.